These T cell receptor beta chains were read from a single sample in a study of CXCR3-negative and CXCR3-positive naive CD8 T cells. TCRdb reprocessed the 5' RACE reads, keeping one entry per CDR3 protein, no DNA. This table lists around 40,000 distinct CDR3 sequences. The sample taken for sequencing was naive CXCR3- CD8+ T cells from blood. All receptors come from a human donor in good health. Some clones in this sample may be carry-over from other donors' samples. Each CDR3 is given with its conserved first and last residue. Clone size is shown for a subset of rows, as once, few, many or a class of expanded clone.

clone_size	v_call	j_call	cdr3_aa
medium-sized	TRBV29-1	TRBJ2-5	CSVPTAYQETQYF
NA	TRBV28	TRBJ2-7	CASNLQGLRTYEQYF
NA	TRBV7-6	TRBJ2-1	CASSLAKPSVNVYNEQFF
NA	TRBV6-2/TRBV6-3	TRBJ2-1	CASLDRTYNEQFF
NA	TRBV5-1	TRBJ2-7	CASSLGTEVEQYF
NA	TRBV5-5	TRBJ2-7	CAGSLMGYEQYF
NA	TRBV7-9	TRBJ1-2	CASSLPGQGSYGYTF
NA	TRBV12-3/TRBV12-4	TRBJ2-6	CASSYGAVGLGANVLTF
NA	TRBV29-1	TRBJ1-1	CSVVPGDTEAFF
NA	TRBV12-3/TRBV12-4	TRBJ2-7	CASRGGGHYEQYF
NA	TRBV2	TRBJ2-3	CASSVIKRIRGDTQYF
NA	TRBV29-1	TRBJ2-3	CSVEMAGALTDTQYF
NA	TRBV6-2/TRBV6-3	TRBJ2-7	CASSNPRDPRRVPIYEQYF
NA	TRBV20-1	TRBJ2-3	CSAPNGPSGSTDTQYF
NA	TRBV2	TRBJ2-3	CASSDSFGSTDTQYF
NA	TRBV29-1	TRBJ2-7	CSIPGRGFYEQYF
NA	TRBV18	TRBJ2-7	CASSPLRTGINGSYEQYF
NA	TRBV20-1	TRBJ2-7	CSASTPDRESYEQYF
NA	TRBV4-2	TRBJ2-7	CASSQDDGPWSGYEQYF
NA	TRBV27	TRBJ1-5	CASSLGDSNQPQHF
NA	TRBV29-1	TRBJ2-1	CSDRLSGEQFF
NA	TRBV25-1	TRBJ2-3	CASSEGTGAYTDTQYF
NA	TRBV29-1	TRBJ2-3	CSVEVGRGGADTQYF
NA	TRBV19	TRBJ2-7	CASSIRGFRDRGGYEQYF
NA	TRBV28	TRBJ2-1	CASSGRRAGNEQFF
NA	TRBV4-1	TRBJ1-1	CASSQAEGGRAFF
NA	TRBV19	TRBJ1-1	CASSIFTENTEAFF
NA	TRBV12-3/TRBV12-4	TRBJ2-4	CASSSDISAKNIQYF
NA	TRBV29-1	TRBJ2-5	CSVEGWIGGGGLETQYF
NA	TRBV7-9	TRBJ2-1	CASSPWGQHYNEQFF
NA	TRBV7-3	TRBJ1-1	CASSFASWNTEAFF
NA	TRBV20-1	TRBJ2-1	CSARDLEAGEYNEQFF
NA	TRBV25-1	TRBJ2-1	CASGGPYNEQFF
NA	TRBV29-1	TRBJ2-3	CSVVPAGAGDTQYF
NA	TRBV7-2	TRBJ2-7	CASSPGSYIAYEQYF
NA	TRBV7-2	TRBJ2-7	CASSLGISLQYEQYF
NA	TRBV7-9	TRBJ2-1	CASSSQGRNEQFF
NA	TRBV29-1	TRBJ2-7	CSVMRVADEQYF
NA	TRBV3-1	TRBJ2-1	CASSQRGGGYNEQFF
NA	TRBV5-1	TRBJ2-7	CASSPLDSYEQYF
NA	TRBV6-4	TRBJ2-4	CASSDRNRGRNIQYF
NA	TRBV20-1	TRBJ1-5	CSADPGQSYQPQHF
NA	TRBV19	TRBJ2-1	CASSIYSLGGYNEQFF
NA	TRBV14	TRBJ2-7	CASSQKGTSGVYEQYF
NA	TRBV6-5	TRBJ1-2	CASRRDTDYGYTF
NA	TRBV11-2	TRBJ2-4	CASSSVDNKNIQYF
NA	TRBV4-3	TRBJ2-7	CASSQDWGQISAEQYF
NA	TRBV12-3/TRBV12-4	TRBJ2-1	CASSSGSDSPYNEQFF
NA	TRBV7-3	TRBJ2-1	CASSKWTLDNEQFF
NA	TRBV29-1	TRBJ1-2	CSVPEGIDLANYGYTF